These T cell receptor beta chains were read from a single sample in a study of T-cell reconstitution after alpha-beta-depleted transplantation in children. TCRdb reprocessed the PCR reads with MiXCR, giving one entry per CDR3 protein. The repertoire includes 500,000 to 600,000 distinct CDR3 sequences, 15% to 20% of them detected once, and 2.5% to 3.5% sits in the top ten. The sample in question was PBMCs from the stem cell graft donor, obtained from the stem cell graft. All receptors derive from a human donor who donated a stem cell graft to a child with acute lymphoblastic leukemia. The CDR3 runs from the conserved cysteine through the conserved F or W. Fields, in order: clone size, D gene, V gene, J gene, CDR3 length, CDR3 protein, CDR3 DNA. The D gene is left open where the match is weak. Part of the rows lack a size; the others show once, few, many or a class for expanded clones.

clone size: few; D gene: TRBD2; V gene: TRBV20-1; J gene: TRBJ2-3; CDR3 length: 17; CDR3 protein: CSARPGLAGLSTDTQYF; CDR3 DNA: TGCAGTGCTAGGCCGGGACTAGCGGGTCTAAGCACAGATACGCAGTATTTT
clone size: few; D gene: NA; V gene: TRBV20-1; J gene: TRBJ2-7; CDR3 length: 13; CDR3 protein: CSAREGVRGKQYF; CDR3 DNA: TGCAGTGCTAGAGAAGGAGTTCGGGGGAAGCAGTACTTC
clone size: NA; D gene: NA; V gene: TRBV5-1; J gene: TRBJ2-7; CDR3 length: 15; CDR3 protein: CASSLETGFAYEQYF; CDR3 DNA: TGCGCCAGCAGCTTGGAGACGGGGTTTGCCTACGAGCAGTACTTC
clone size: few; D gene: NA; V gene: TRBV6-2/TRBV6-3; J gene: TRBJ2-5; CDR3 length: 13; CDR3 protein: CASSYSGLETQYF; CDR3 DNA: TGTGCCAGCAGTTACTCGGGGTTGGAGACCCAGTACTTC
clone size: NA; D gene: NA; V gene: TRBV5-1; J gene: TRBJ2-7; CDR3 length: 14; CDR3 protein: CASSPSNNGDEQYF; CDR3 DNA: TGCGCCAGCAGCCCGTCTAACAACGGCGACGAGCAGTACTTC
clone size: few; D gene: NA; V gene: TRBV5-1; J gene: TRBJ1-1; CDR3 length: 14; CDR3 protein: CASSTDTGTQEAFF; CDR3 DNA: TGCGCCAGCAGCACAGACACCGGGACACAGGAAGCTTTCTTT
clone size: NA; D gene: NA; V gene: TRBV27; J gene: TRBJ1-2; CDR3 length: 13; CDR3 protein: CASSLGTSYGYTF; CDR3 DNA: TGTGCCAGCAGTTTAGGGACTTCCTATGGCTACACCTTC
clone size: few; D gene: TRBD2; V gene: TRBV4-2; J gene: TRBJ2-2; CDR3 length: 18; CDR3 protein: CASSQVLAGGPVTGELFF; CDR3 DNA: TGTGCCAGCAGCCAAGTTCTAGCGGGAGGACCTGTCACCGGGGAGCTGTTTTTT
clone size: NA; D gene: NA; V gene: TRBV20-1; J gene: TRBJ2-1; CDR3 length: 14; CDR3 protein: CSAQDGRMGNEQFF; CDR3 DNA: TGCAGTGCCCAGGACGGTCGGATGGGTAATGAGCAGTTCTTC
clone size: few; D gene: NA; V gene: TRBV14; J gene: TRBJ2-7; CDR3 length: 17; CDR3 protein: CASSQTRVFEGIHEQYF; CDR3 DNA: TGTGCCAGCAGCCAAACGAGGGTGTTTGAGGGGATCCACGAGCAGTACTTC
clone size: few; D gene: TRBD2; V gene: TRBV12-3/TRBV12-4; J gene: TRBJ2-3; CDR3 length: 15; CDR3 protein: CASREGGPGGDTQYF; CDR3 DNA: TGTGCCAGCAGAGAGGGAGGGCCCGGTGGAGATACGCAGTATTTT
clone size: few; D gene: NA; V gene: TRBV5-1; J gene: TRBJ2-1; CDR3 length: 12; CDR3 protein: CASSPGNAEQFF; CDR3 DNA: TGCGCCAGCAGCCCCGGGAATGCTGAGCAGTTCTTC
clone size: few; D gene: NA; V gene: TRBV6-5; J gene: TRBJ1-1; CDR3 length: 13; CDR3 protein: CASSWGGYTEAFF; CDR3 DNA: TGTGCCAGCAGTTGGGGGGGGTACACTGAAGCTTTCTTT
clone size: few; D gene: TRBD1; V gene: TRBV27; J gene: TRBJ1-5; CDR3 length: 14; CDR3 protein: CASGFTGGVQPQHF; CDR3 DNA: TGTGCCAGCGGATTTACAGGGGGCGTACAGCCCCAGCATTTT
clone size: few; D gene: NA; V gene: TRBV15; J gene: TRBJ2-1; CDR3 length: 13; CDR3 protein: CATSRGGFSEQFF; CDR3 DNA: TGTGCCACCAGCAGGGGGGGATTTTCTGAGCAGTTCTTC
clone size: few; D gene: TRBD2; V gene: TRBV4-2; J gene: TRBJ2-5; CDR3 length: 18; CDR3 protein: CASSPGTSGIPRGETQYF; CDR3 DNA: TGTGCCAGCAGCCCAGGGACTAGCGGCATCCCTCGGGGGGAGACCCAGTACTTC
clone size: NA; D gene: TRBD2; V gene: TRBV18; J gene: TRBJ2-3; CDR3 length: 17; CDR3 protein: CASSPRLAGGKTDTQYF; CDR3 DNA: TGTGCCAGCTCGCCCCGACTAGCGGGAGGGAAGACAGATACGCAGTATTTT
clone size: NA; D gene: NA; V gene: TRBV5-1; J gene: TRBJ2-5; CDR3 length: 14; CDR3 protein: CASNPWRDQDTQYF; CDR3 DNA: TGCGCCAGCAACCCATGGCGGGATCAAGACACCCAGTACTTC
clone size: NA; D gene: TRBD1; V gene: TRBV3-1; J gene: TRBJ2-7; CDR3 length: 15; CDR3 protein: CASSHPRTGSYEQYF; CDR3 DNA: TGTGCCAGCAGCCATCCCCGGACAGGGTCCTACGAGCAGTACTTC
clone size: few; D gene: NA; V gene: TRBV7-2; J gene: TRBJ2-1; CDR3 length: 14; CDR3 protein: CASSLEVPRGEQFF; CDR3 DNA: TGTGCCAGCAGCTTAGAGGTCCCGCGGGGTGAGCAGTTCTTC
clone size: NA; D gene: TRBD1; V gene: TRBV4-1; J gene: TRBJ2-7; CDR3 length: 17; CDR3 protein: CASSRTPGQGTRGEQYF; CDR3 DNA: TGCGCCAGCAGCCGGACTCCGGGACAGGGTACGAGAGGCGAGCAGTACTTC
clone size: NA; D gene: TRBD1; V gene: TRBV20-1; J gene: TRBJ2-4; CDR3 length: 14; CDR3 protein: CSATGTGAKNIQYF; CDR3 DNA: TGCAGTGCTACCGGGACAGGGGCGAAAAACATTCAGTACTTC
clone size: NA; D gene: TRBD1; V gene: TRBV7-8; J gene: TRBJ2-7; CDR3 length: 16; CDR3 protein: CASSLGGQGISYEQYF; CDR3 DNA: TGTGCCAGCAGCTTAGGCGGACAGGGTATTTCCTACGAGCAGTACTTC
clone size: few; D gene: NA; V gene: TRBV7-8; J gene: TRBJ1-1; CDR3 length: 13; CDR3 protein: CASSLDGGQEAFF; CDR3 DNA: TGTGCCAGCAGCTTAGACGGGGGGCAGGAAGCTTTCTTT
clone size: once; D gene: TRBD1; V gene: TRBV3-1; J gene: TRBJ2-7; CDR3 length: 15; CDR3 protein: CASTRRQGSSYEQYF; CDR3 DNA: TGTGCCAGCACCCGCCGACAGGGTTCCTCCTACGAGCAGTACTTC
clone size: few; D gene: NA; V gene: TRBV5-1; J gene: TRBJ2-7; CDR3 length: 15; CDR3 protein: CASSLDPRGLYEQYF; CDR3 DNA: TGCGCCAGCAGCTTGGACCCTCGGGGGCTTTACGAGCAGTACTTC
clone size: NA; D gene: TRBD2; V gene: TRBV5-1; J gene: TRBJ2-7; CDR3 length: 15; CDR3 protein: CASSSASGTGDEQYF; CDR3 DNA: TGCGCCAGCAGCTCAGCTAGCGGGACCGGGGACGAGCAGTACTTC
clone size: NA; D gene: NA; V gene: TRBV5-1; J gene: TRBJ1-4; CDR3 length: 13; CDR3 protein: CASSRGDNEKLFF; CDR3 DNA: TGCGCCAGCAGCAGGGGCGATAATGAAAAACTGTTTTTT
clone size: few; D gene: TRBD1; V gene: TRBV12-3/TRBV12-4; J gene: TRBJ1-5; CDR3 length: 15; CDR3 protein: CASSAGDSHNQPQHF; CDR3 DNA: TGTGCCAGCAGTGCCGGGGACAGCCACAATCAGCCCCAGCATTTT
clone size: few; D gene: TRBD2; V gene: TRBV19; J gene: TRBJ2-1; CDR3 length: 14; CDR3 protein: CASTESGNYNEQFF; CDR3 DNA: TGTGCCAGTACGGAGAGCGGGAATTACAATGAGCAGTTCTTC
clone size: medium-sized; D gene: NA; V gene: TRBV10-1; J gene: TRBJ2-7; CDR3 length: 12; CDR3 protein: CASSEGGSEQYF; CDR3 DNA: TGCGCCAGCAGTGAGGGGGGATCCGAGCAGTACTTC
clone size: NA; D gene: NA; V gene: TRBV6-5; J gene: TRBJ1-3; CDR3 length: 16; CDR3 protein: CASSYSRGNSGNTIYF; CDR3 DNA: TGTGCCAGCAGTTACTCGAGAGGGAACTCTGGAAACACCATATATTTT
clone size: few; D gene: NA; V gene: TRBV4-1; J gene: TRBJ1-5; CDR3 length: 15; CDR3 protein: CASSQGARSNQPQHF; CDR3 DNA: TGCGCCAGCAGCCAAGGGGCCCGAAGCAATCAGCCCCAGCATTTT
clone size: NA; D gene: NA; V gene: TRBV3-1; J gene: TRBJ2-7; CDR3 length: 14; CDR3 protein: CASSQQWRSYEQYF; CDR3 DNA: TGTGCCAGCAGCCAGCAGTGGAGGTCCTACGAGCAGTACTTC
clone size: few; D gene: NA; V gene: TRBV3-1; J gene: TRBJ1-3; CDR3 length: 16; CDR3 protein: CASSQESPESGNTIYF; CDR3 DNA: TGTGCCAGCAGCCAAGAATCCCCGGAATCTGGAAACACCATATATTTT
clone size: NA; D gene: TRBD1; V gene: TRBV3-1; J gene: TRBJ2-7; CDR3 length: 15; CDR3 protein: CASSHRGTGSYEQYF; CDR3 DNA: TGTGCCAGCAGCCACCGCGGGACAGGATCCTACGAGCAGTACTTC
clone size: few; D gene: NA; V gene: TRBV24-1; J gene: TRBJ2-3; CDR3 length: 14; CDR3 protein: CATSGAPSTDTQYF; CDR3 DNA: TGTGCCACCAGTGGTGCGCCTAGCACAGATACGCAGTATTTT
clone size: NA; D gene: TRBD1; V gene: TRBV20-1; J gene: TRBJ2-1; CDR3 length: 11; CDR3 protein: CSAPTGSEQFF; CDR3 DNA: TGCAGTGCTCCGACAGGGTCTGAGCAGTTCTTC
clone size: NA; D gene: NA; V gene: TRBV20-1; J gene: TRBJ2-5; CDR3 length: 15; CDR3 protein: CSAGWLADIQETQYF; CDR3 DNA: TGCAGTGCTGGATGGTTAGCGGATATACAAGAGACCCAGTACTTC
clone size: few; D gene: TRBD2; V gene: TRBV20-1; J gene: TRBJ2-2; CDR3 length: 16; CDR3 protein: CSARSTSGRAPGELFF; CDR3 DNA: TGCAGTGCTAGATCGACTAGCGGGAGGGCACCCGGGGAGCTGTTTTTT
clone size: many; D gene: NA; V gene: TRBV10-3; J gene: TRBJ2-7; CDR3 length: 14; CDR3 protein: CAISEGGLPSEQYF; CDR3 DNA: TGTGCCATCAGTGAGGGCGGACTACCCTCGGAGCAGTACTTC
clone size: NA; D gene: TRBD2; V gene: TRBV6-1; J gene: TRBJ2-3; CDR3 length: 18; CDR3 protein: CASSRRSSGRWSTDTQYF; CDR3 DNA: TGTGCCAGCAGTCGCCGATCTAGCGGGAGGTGGAGCACAGATACGCAGTATTTT
clone size: few; D gene: NA; V gene: TRBV25-1; J gene: TRBJ2-1; CDR3 length: 13; CDR3 protein: CASSEYLEIEQFF; CDR3 DNA: TGTGCCAGCAGTGAATATCTTGAAATTGAGCAGTTCTTC
clone size: few; D gene: TRBD1; V gene: TRBV5-5; J gene: TRBJ1-1; CDR3 length: 16; CDR3 protein: CASSPGQGAGNTEAFF; CDR3 DNA: TGTGCCAGCAGCCCCGGACAGGGGGCGGGAAACACTGAAGCTTTCTTT
clone size: few; D gene: NA; V gene: TRBV29-1; J gene: TRBJ2-2; CDR3 length: 16; CDR3 protein: CSVVFTRKTGTGELFF; CDR3 DNA: TGCAGCGTTGTGTTTACGCGGAAAACAGGGACCGGGGAGCTGTTTTTT
clone size: NA; D gene: TRBD2; V gene: TRBV5-1; J gene: TRBJ2-1; CDR3 length: 15; CDR3 protein: CASCLAGGPYNEQFF; CDR3 DNA: TGCGCCAGCTGCTTAGCGGGAGGGCCCTACAATGAGCAGTTCTTC
clone size: NA; D gene: NA; V gene: TRBV2; J gene: TRBJ2-7; CDR3 length: 14; CDR3 protein: CASSLYGVEAEQYF; CDR3 DNA: TGTGCCAGCAGTTTGTACGGGGTAGAGGCCGAGCAGTACTTC
clone size: few; D gene: NA; V gene: TRBV29-1; J gene: TRBJ1-1; CDR3 length: 14; CDR3 protein: CSVLPQGMNTEAFF; CDR3 DNA: TGCAGCGTTCTTCCACAGGGTATGAACACTGAAGCTTTCTTT
clone size: NA; D gene: TRBD1; V gene: TRBV27; J gene: TRBJ2-3; CDR3 length: 15; CDR3 protein: CASSLRTGGTDTQYF; CDR3 DNA: TGTGCCAGCAGTTTAAGGACAGGGGGCACAGATACGCAGTATTTT
clone size: NA; D gene: TRBD1; V gene: TRBV5-5; J gene: TRBJ1-2; CDR3 length: 15; CDR3 protein: CASSLWTGGASGYTF; CDR3 DNA: TGTGCCAGCAGCTTATGGACAGGGGGCGCGTCTGGCTACACCTTC
clone size: few; D gene: TRBD2; V gene: TRBV2; J gene: TRBJ2-2; CDR3 length: 16; CDR3 protein: CASSSWGLADTGELFF; CDR3 DNA: TGTGCCAGCAGTTCATGGGGACTAGCTGACACCGGGGAGCTGTTTTTT
clone size: NA; D gene: TRBD2; V gene: TRBV5-1; J gene: TRBJ2-7; CDR3 length: 15; CDR3 protein: CASSLDAGASYEQYF; CDR3 DNA: TGCGCCAGCAGCTTGGATGCGGGAGCCTCCTACGAGCAGTACTTC
clone size: few; D gene: TRBD1; V gene: TRBV13; J gene: TRBJ2-3; CDR3 length: 14; CDR3 protein: CASSLRQGKDTQYF; CDR3 DNA: TGTGCCAGCAGCCTGCGACAGGGAAAAGATACGCAGTATTTT
clone size: few; D gene: NA; V gene: TRBV9; J gene: TRBJ2-4; CDR3 length: 16; CDR3 protein: CASSVEPGSGLNIQYF; CDR3 DNA: TGTGCCAGCAGCGTAGAGCCGGGGAGCGGGCTGAACATTCAGTACTTC
clone size: few; D gene: NA; V gene: TRBV29-1; J gene: TRBJ2-3; CDR3 length: 13; CDR3 protein: CSVESGHADTQYF; CDR3 DNA: TGCAGCGTTGAGAGCGGGCACGCAGATACGCAGTATTTT